These 26 T cell receptor beta chains share one sample of origin, sequenced in a study of T cell changes during pregnancy in multiple sclerosis. The assay was immunoSEQ multiplex PCR, and TCRdb's table has in-frame clones only and misses some. The repertoire holds more than 65,000 clones, 90% to 95% seen once, with about 0.45% in the top ten. The sequenced sample was CD4+ T cells from peripheral blood mononuclear cells, obtained before pregnancy. The source is a female donor with multiple sclerosis, enrolled in a pregnancy study.

This clone came up once. The CDR3 region is CASSPSGGGFVNEQFF. DNA of the CDR3: TGTGCCAGCAGCCCTTCGGGAGGGGGCTTTGTCAATGAGCAGTTCTTC. The V gene is TRBV7-3, the J gene TRBJ2-1, with D possibly matching TRBD2 (8 bases). This CDR3 has 16 amino acids. Germline assignment: CDR1 SGHTA and CDR2 FQGTGA. V was pared by 5 bases and J by 6 bases, with 20 bases between.

V gene TRBV5-6 combines with J gene TRBJ2-1; 7 nucleotides align to TRBD1. Trimming took 1 base from V and 6 from J; bases not matched to a gene: 7. This CDR3 region has 15 residues. Looked up from germline, CDR1 is SGHDT and CDR2 is YYEEEE. The DNA of the CDR3 is TGTGCCAGCAGCTTGAACAGGGGTACGGGCAATGAGCAGTTCTTC. This sequence encodes CASSLNRGTGNEQFF.

The CDR3 protein is CATSRITGNTEAFF. CDR3 nucleotide sequence: TGTGCCACCAGCAGGATAACAGGGAACACTGAAGCTTTCTTT. The V call is TRBV15, the J call TRBJ1-1; TRBD1 is a possible D gene (5 bases). The CDR3 is made up of 14 amino acids. CDR1 LNHNV and CDR2 YYDKDF come from the germline V gene (reference sequence). The V end lost 3 bases, the J end lost 1 base, and 9 bases lay between the germline ends. Based on the CDR3 plus reference TRBV15 and TRBJ1-1, the full variable domain is DAMVIQNPRYQVTQFGKPVTLSCSQTLNHNVMYWYQQKSSQAPKLLFHYYDKDFNNEADTPDNFQSRRPNTSFCFLDIRSPGLGDTAMYLCATSRITGNTEAFFGQGTRLTVV.

The rearrangement joins TRBV7-2 to TRBJ2-3; D remains unclear. The CDR3 contains 14 residues. Germline V gives CDR1 SGHTA, CDR2 FQGNSA. Trimming left V 5 bases short and J 1 base short, with 10 bases between. This CDR3 is CASSLYRGTDTQYF. The CDR3 coding sequence is TGTGCCAGCAGCCTGTACCGGGGCACAGATACGCAGTATTTT.

The J gene is TRBJ1-2, the V gene TRBV10-3; D perhaps matches TRBD1 (5 bases). With 8 bases removed from V and 6 bases from J, the gap between germline ends came to 10 bases. Germline V CDR1 and CDR2: ENHRY, SYGVKD. The CDR3 covers 11 residues. In nucleotides, the CDR3 is TGTGCCATCGGGGGAGGGGATGGCTACACCTTC. As protein: CAIGGGDGYTF.

CDR3 in amino acids: CASRGGTTPYEQYF. The CDR3 region has the DNA TGTGCCAGCAGAGGGGGGACTACACCCTACGAGCAGTACTTC. This sequence joins TRBV6-6 and TRBJ2-7; tentatively, D is TRBD2 (7 bases). CDR1 MNHNY and CDR2 SVGAGI come from the germline V gene (reference sequence). The V end lost 6 bases, the J end lost 2 bases, and 14 bases lay between the germline ends. This CDR3 is 14 amino acids long.

The table lists this clone with a count of one. The rearrangement uses TRBV10-3 and TRBJ1-4; TRBD1 aligns across 9 bases. Germline CDR1 ENHRY, CDR2 SYGVKD. The trim removed 2 bases at V and 7 bases at J, leaving 8 bases unmatched. The CDR3 runs to 16 residues. Written as DNA, the CDR3 is TGTGCCATCAGTGAGCCTAACAGGGGGCGAGGTGAAAAACTGTTTTTT. This gives the protein CAISEPNRGRGEKLFF.

This rearrangement joins TRBV4-1 to TRBJ2-1; no clear D. V lost 2 bases and J lost 6, with 8 bases in between. The CDR3 consists of 13 residues. Germline CDR1 and CDR2: MGHRA and YSYEKL. The CDR3 here is CASSQQQSNEQFF. For the CDR3, the DNA is TGCGCCAGCAGCCAACAACAGAGCAATGAGCAGTTCTTC.

This clone has only one observation. The CDR3 nucleotides read TGTGCCAGCAGTGAGGGGGGAGCTAACTATGGCTACACCTTC. Amino acid sequence: CASSEGGANYGYTF. The chain is built from TRBV2 and TRBJ1-2; D is perhaps TRBD1 (5 bases). V lost 3 bases and J 0 bases, leaving 8 bases between the germline ends. The germline gives CDR1 SNHLY, CDR2 FYNNEI. The CDR3 sequence is 14 residues long.

The genes are TRBV9 and TRBJ2-3, with D possibly being TRBD2 (6 bases). V was shortened by 3 bases and J by 0 bases, with 11 bases between the two germline ends. CDR1 and CDR2 from the germline V gene are SGDLS and YYNGEE. The CDR3 runs 15 residues. CDR3: CASSELAGSTDTQYF. In DNA form, the CDR3 reads TGTGCCAGCAGCGAGCTGGCGGGGAGCACAGATACGCAGTATTTT.

This chain links TRBV27 with TRBJ2-1; 8 bases fit TRBD2. The CDR3 covers 13 residues. The V segment lost 6 bases and the J segment 9 bases; nucleotides outside the gene matches: 7. The germline V gene encodes CDR1 MNHEY and CDR2 SMNVEV (reference sequence). CDR3 coding DNA: TGTGCCAGCAGCTGGACTAGCAGTCGTGAGCAGTTCTTC. The encoded protein is CASSWTSSREQFF.

The J gene is TRBJ2-1, the V gene TRBV29-1; weak D call: TRBD1 (6 bases). Trimming cost V 4 bases and J 7 bases, with 20 bases left between them. Germline lookup yields CDR1 SQVTM and CDR2 ANQGSEA. The CDR3 has 15 residues. The CDR3 sequence is CSVGLLNRVANEQFF. The DNA of the CDR3 is TGCAGCGTTGGATTACTTAACAGGGTTGCGAATGAGCAGTTCTTC.

This chain joins TRBV9 and TRBJ1-2; 10 bases align to TRBD1. Germline lookup yields CDR1 SGDLS and CDR2 YYNGEE. This CDR3 has 15 amino acids. Germline trimming cut 0 bases from V and 5 bases from J; bases unmatched to any gene: 4. In DNA, the CDR3 is TGTGCCAGCAGCGTAGCTTCGGGACAGGGGTATGGCTACACCTTC. The encoded protein is CASSVASGQGYGYTF.

This rearrangement joins TRBV7-8 to TRBJ1-3; the D gene is possibly TRBD1 (5 bases). Germline V gene sequence: CDR1 SGHVS, CDR2 FQNEAQ. V was trimmed by 5 bases and J by 0 bases, leaving 11 bases between them. CDR3 length equals 15 residues. CDR3 nucleotide sequence: TGTGCCAGCAGCCGCAGGGTCGGCTCTGGAAACACCATATATTTT. Encoded protein: CASSRRVGSGNTIYF.

The chain carries TRBV5-4 and TRBJ2-2; the match to TRBD2 covers 12 bases. Germline trimming cut 4 bases from V and 4 bases from J; bases unmatched to any gene: 5. Germline V gene sequence: CDR1 SGHNT, CDR2 YYREEE (reference sequence). There are 16 residues in the CDR3. The CDR3 nucleotides are TGTGCCAGCAGCAACCTAGCGGGGGGGCCCACCGGGGAGCTGTTTTTT. This codes for CASSNLAGGPTGELFF.

The sample holds one count of this clone. The rearrangement joins TRBV2 to TRBJ1-2; 7 bases align to TRBD1. V shed 5 bases, J shed 2 bases, and the junction held 5 bases outside the gene matches. This CDR3 spans 14 amino acids. Germline CDR1 SNHLY, CDR2 FYNNEI. The CDR3 DNA sequence: TGTGCCAGCAGTCCCGGGACAGTCAACTATGGCTACACCTTC. Its translation is CASSPGTVNYGYTF.

The V call is TRBV5-1, the J call TRBJ2-3; perhaps TRBD2 as D (5 bases). Trimming took 0 bases from V and 5 from J, leaving 13 bases between them. The CDR3 extends over 15 amino acids. CDR1 is SGHRS and CDR2 is YFSETQ in the germline V gene. The CDR3 DNA follows: TGCGCCAGCAGCTTGGCGGGCGGGCGTGGAGATACGCAGTATTTT. Its protein is CASSLAGGRGDTQYF.

This clone has a handful of counts. This chain connects TRBV2 to TRBJ1-2; D is unresolved. The CDR3 sequence is 13 residues long. Germline V gene sequence: CDR1 SNHLY, CDR2 FYNNEI. The germline V and J ends were trimmed by 7 bases and 0 bases, with 9 bases remaining between them. Written as DNA, the CDR3 is TGTGCCAGCAAGAGGGTTTCTAACTATGGCTACACCTTC. Translation gives CASKRVSNYGYTF.

The V and J genes are TRBV9 and TRBJ2-7, with 7 bases identical to TRBD2. V shed 0 bases, J shed 0 bases, and the junction held 3 bases outside the gene matches. Germline CDR1 is SGDLS and CDR2 is YYNGEE. The CDR3 is 15 amino acids. In nucleotides, the CDR3 is TGTGCCAGCAGCGTAGAAGCGGGGAGCTCCTACGAGCAGTACTTC. It yields the protein CASSVEAGSSYEQYF.

The rearrangement uses TRBV2 and TRBJ1-1; TRBD1 matches 8 bases. The trim removed 5 bases at V and 1 base at J, leaving 6 bases unmatched. Germline-derived CDR1 and CDR2 are SNHLY and FYNNEI. The CDR3 extends over 15 amino acids. CDR3 bases: TGTGCCAGCAGTCTAAAACAGGGGGGGAACACTGAAGCTTTCTTT. This codes for CASSLKQGGNTEAFF.

The chain links TRBV15 to TRBJ1-2; 8 positions match TRBD1. Per germline, CDR1 LNHNV and CDR2 YYDKDF (reference sequence). The CDR3 length is 14 residues. Germline trimming cut 6 bases from V and 4 bases from J; bases unmatched to any gene: 7. The CDR3 sequence: CATSYDRGPYGYTF. CDR3 sequence (DNA): TGTGCCACCAGTTATGACAGGGGCCCCTATGGCTACACCTTC. The full variable domain, completed using reference TRBV15 and TRBJ1-2, is DAMVIQNPRYQVTQFGKPVTLSCSQTLNHNVMYWYQQKSSQAPKLLFHYYDKDFNNEADTPDNFQSRRPNTSFCFLDIRSPGLGDTAMYLCATSYDRGPYGYTFGSGTRLTVV.

The chain links TRBV19 to TRBJ2-3; tentative D call: TRBD2 (6 bases). The V end was cut by 3 bases, the J end by 5 bases, with 18 bases between. CDR3 length: 16 amino acids. Per the germline V gene, CDR1 is LNHDA and CDR2 is SQIVND (reference sequence). In DNA form, the CDR3 reads TGTGCCAGTAGTATCCGGGACTCTACCGATGGAGATACGCAGTATTTT. Translation gives CASSIRDSTDGDTQYF.

J is TRBJ2-7 and V is TRBV6-1; D is unclear. Trimming pared 3 bases from V and 5 bases from J, leaving 5 bases between. CDR1 is MNHNS, CDR2 SASEGT, per germline. The CDR3 is 11 amino acids. The CDR3 here is CASSDFHEQYF. CDR3 nucleotides: TGTGCCAGCAGTGACTTCCACGAGCAGTACTTC.

The chain couples TRBV21-1 to TRBJ2-5; no check of the table's D call, TRBD2, against the DNA was made. TRBV21-1 is a listed pseudogene. CDR3 length equals 15 residues. CDR3 amino acids: CASSKGSHAKETQYF. CDR3 coding DNA: TGTGCCAGCAGCAAAGGGTCCCATGCTAAGGAGACCCAGTACTTC.

This rearrangement joins TRBV29-1 to TRBJ2-2; TRBD1 agrees at 8 bases. The trim removed 5 bases at V and 5 bases at J, leaving 4 bases unmatched. The CDR3 length is 13 residues. CDR1 SQVTM and CDR2 ANQGSEA come from the germline V gene. This chain's CDR3 is CSVYRGTTGELFF. The CDR3 nucleotides are TGCAGCGTTTACAGGGGGACGACCGGGGAGCTGTTTTTT.

The V call is TRBV27, the J call TRBJ1-3, with unresolved D. The CDR3 length is 13 residues. The V end was cut by 8 bases, the J end by 7 bases, with 15 bases between. CDR1 MNHEY and CDR2 SMNVEV come from the germline V gene (reference sequence). CDR3 in amino acids: CASFSGPGNTIYF. Written as DNA, the CDR3 is TGTGCCAGCTTTTCCGGGCCGGGGAACACCATATATTTT.